The rows below give T cell receptor beta chains drawn from one sample of a study of cytomegalovirus exposure and HLA in healthy donors. Only in-frame clones appear in the TCRdb table, and some are missing; sequencing was by immunoSEQ multiplex PCR. The record lists some 110,000 clones, of which the ten most abundant hold 1%. The source material was PBMCs. These TCRs come from a young man in good health and CMV-seronegative. CDR3s include the opening cysteine and the closing phenylalanine or tryptophan.

V	CDR3
TRBV5-6	CASSLGQGGETQYF
TRBV4-2	CASSQEFWGRSGEQFF
TRBV19	CASSILPRGGTDTQYF
TRBV27	CASSIRRPGDEKLFF
TRBV7-2	CASSRRLAGPSYEQYF
TRBV25-1	CASSEQGRAYEQYF
TRBV6-1	CASSTYRDTPYEQYF
TRBV19	CASSIDPQREGYIQYF
TRBV5-8	CASSFGRGTEAFF
TRBV5-1	CASSPNPGQGFGTGELFF
TRBV30	CAWSVSGPGQPQHF
TRBV28	CASNPFGGQGPGEQYF
TRBV7-2	CASSPPGQGNGELFF
TRBV20-1	CSARAADTQYF
TRBV23-1	CASSPPSGRAGQPQHF
TRBV7-7	CASSRDRLKYNEQFF
TRBV4-1	CASSQELRPLNQPQHF
TRBV6-1	CASSVTLTLQGARFNEQFF
TRBV9	CASSANLQDREIYGYTF
TRBV9	CASSPQGVETQYF
TRBV7-2	CASSWGENIQYF
TRBV11-2	CASSRGGTVETQYF
TRBV6-1	CASSNRGKAEKLFF
TRBV5-6	CASSWGQNTEAFF
TRBV18	CASSPAGQGPYEQYF
TRBV11-2	CASSLSPSRGETQYF
TRBV5-1	CASSLYSGRNQPQHF
TRBV12-5	CASGPQSESNGLLGRWGYTF
TRBV5-4	CASSRERLAASYEQYF
TRBV6-1	CASSDGTGGDQPQHF
TRBV29-1	CSVDRGKTQYF
TRBV27	CASSFGGGPSYIQYF
TRBV7-3	CASRGTGGTDTQYF
TRBV9	CASSVSGWGDGYTF
TRBV25-1	CASSELAGGGTEAFF
TRBV29-1	CSDTRWGTDNEQFF
TRBV15	CATSRVQETQYF
TRBV11-3	CASSFKNTEAFF
TRBV9	CASSVARDSSQHTEAFF
TRBV4-2	CASSQHPGLTSEQYF
TRBV12-5	CASGLETGGAGTEAFF
TRBV7-9	CASSYTGAGTEAFF
TRBV27	CASSLSGLPWGRPIYGYTF
TRBV6-5	CASRARDRDTEAFF
TRBV6-4	CASSRLAGEYNEQFF
TRBV13	CASSFSGGRVSTDTQYF
TRBV28	CASSFDRKAPANYQPQHF
TRBV5-1	CASSLDPGQETQYF
TRBV5-1	CASSLGLPGLSATYEQYF
TRBV19	CASSWQGYNQPQHF
TRBV5-1	CASSFSGSGVAQYF
TRBV15	CATSTASGLASSGELFF
TRBV30	CAKDRGNTGELFF